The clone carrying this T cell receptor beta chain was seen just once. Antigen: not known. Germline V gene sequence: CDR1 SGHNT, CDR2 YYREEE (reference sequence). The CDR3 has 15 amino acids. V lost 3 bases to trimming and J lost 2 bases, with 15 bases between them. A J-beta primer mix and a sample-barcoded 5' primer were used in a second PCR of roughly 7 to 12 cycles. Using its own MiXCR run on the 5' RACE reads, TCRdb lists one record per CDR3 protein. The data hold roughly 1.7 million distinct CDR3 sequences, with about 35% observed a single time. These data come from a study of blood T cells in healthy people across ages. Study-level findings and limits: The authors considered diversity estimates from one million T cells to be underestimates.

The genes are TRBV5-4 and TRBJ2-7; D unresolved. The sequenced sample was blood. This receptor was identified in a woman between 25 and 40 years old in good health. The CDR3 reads CASSSKAGRTYEQYF. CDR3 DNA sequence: TGTGCCAGCAGCTCTAAAGCTGGCAGGACCTACGAGCAGTACTTC.